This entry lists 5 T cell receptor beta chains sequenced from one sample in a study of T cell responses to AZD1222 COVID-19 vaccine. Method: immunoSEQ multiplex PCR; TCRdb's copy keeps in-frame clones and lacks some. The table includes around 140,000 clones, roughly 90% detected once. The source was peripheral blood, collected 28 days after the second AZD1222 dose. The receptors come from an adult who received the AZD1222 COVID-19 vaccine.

CDR3 in DNA: TGTGCCAGCGGACGGACCTACGAGCAGTACTTC. It yields the protein CASGRTYEQYF. V usage is TRBV3-1 (or the pseudogene TRBV3-2) and J usage is TRBJ2-7; unclear D gene. There are 11 residues in the CDR3. With 8 bases removed from V and 2 bases from J, the gap between germline ends came to 7 bases. Germline loops: CDR1 LGHDT, CDR2 YNNKEL (reference sequence).

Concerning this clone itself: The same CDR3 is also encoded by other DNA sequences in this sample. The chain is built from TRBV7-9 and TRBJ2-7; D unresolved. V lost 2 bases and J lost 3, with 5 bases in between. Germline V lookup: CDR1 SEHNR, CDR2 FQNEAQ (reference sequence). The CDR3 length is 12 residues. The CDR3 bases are TGTGCCAGCAGCTTAAAGGACTACGAGCAGTACTTC. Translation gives CASSLKDYEQYF.

CDR3 in amino acids: CASSASGTPNTGELFF. The CDR3 DNA reads as TGCGCCAGCAGCGCATCCGGGACACCGAACACCGGGGAGCTGTTTTTT. The chain uses TRBV5-1 and TRBJ2-2, with a possible D match to TRBD1 (6 bases). With 4 bases removed from V and 0 bases from J, the gap between germline ends came to 13 bases. Germline V gene data show CDR1 as SGHRS and CDR2 as YFSETQ. This CDR3 spans 16 amino acids.

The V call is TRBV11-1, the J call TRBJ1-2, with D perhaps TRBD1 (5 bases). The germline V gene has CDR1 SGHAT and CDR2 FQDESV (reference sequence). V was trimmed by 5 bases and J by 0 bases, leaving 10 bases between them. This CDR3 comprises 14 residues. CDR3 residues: CASSQGLANYGYTF. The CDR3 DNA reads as TGTGCCAGCAGCCAGGGACTTGCTAACTATGGCTACACCTTC. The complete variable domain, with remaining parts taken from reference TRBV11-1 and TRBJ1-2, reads EAEVAQSPRYKITEKSQAVAFWCDPISGHATLYWYRQILGQGPELLVQFQDESVVDDSQLPKDRFSAERLKGVDSTLKIQPAELGDSAMYLCASSQGLANYGYTFGSGTRLTVV.

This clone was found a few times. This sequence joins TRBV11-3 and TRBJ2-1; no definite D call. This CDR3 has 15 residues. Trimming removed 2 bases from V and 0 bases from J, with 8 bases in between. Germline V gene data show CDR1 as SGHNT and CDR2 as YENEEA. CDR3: CASSLTSSSYNEQFF. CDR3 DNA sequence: TGTGCCAGCAGCTTAACCAGTAGCTCCTACAATGAGCAGTTCTTC.